This TCR beta chain was sequenced for a study of a mutant IDH1 vaccine in newly diagnosed glioma. The method was immunoSEQ multiplex PCR; TCRdb's version includes in-frame clones alone and lacks a portion of them. The profile shows 85,000 to 100,000 clones, around three quarters of them singletons. The CDR3 runs 14 residues. With 4 bases removed from V and 3 bases from J, the gap between germline ends came to 15 bases. Germline CDR1 and CDR2: SQVTM and ANQGSEA. In this sample, this clone turned up once. The time point denotes: baseline, week 1 (first vaccination visit). The treatment here: pre-vaccination baseline after standard-of-care therapy.

This chain joins TRBV29-1 and TRBJ1-1; D is perhaps TRBD1 (5 bases). This sequence originates from a middle-aged man with glioma. Sequencing was performed on PBMCs, taken from a glioma patient treated with radiotherapy, temozolomide or both. The chain's CDR3 is CSVGKGWADTEAFF. CDR3 nucleotide sequence: TGCAGCGTTGGTAAGGGGTGGGCGGACACTGAAGCTTTCTTT.